Sequencing of this T cell receptor (beta chain) was carried out in a study of blood T cells in healthy people across ages. CDR1 is MNHNS and CDR2 is SASEGT in the germline V gene. The CDR3 runs 17 residues. Study-level findings and limits: TCR beta diversity was tightly associated with the proportion of naive T cells. The fall in TCR beta diversity per million T cells was roughly linear with age. Donors of long life had a larger count of naive CD4+ cells and greater diversity than aged donors.

A second PCR, run for about 7 to 11 cycles, used a sample-barcoded 5' primer plus a J-beta primer mix. TCRdb itself ran the 5' RACE reads through MiXCR, one entry per CDR3 protein. The profile covers roughly 1,500,000 distinct CDR3 sequences, with about 40% appearing a single time and 7.9% taken by the ten largest. Notes on this clonotype: The antigen remains unidentified. One junction end does not reproduce the germline sequence, and a read error may be involved.

Sequencing was performed on blood. This TCR was sampled from a young woman in good health. The J gene is TRBJ2-3, the V gene TRBV6-1, with 8 positions matching TRBD2. The CDR3 reads CASSDLFEREITGTQYF. The CDR3, as DNA: TGTGCCAGCAGTGACCTGTTTGAGCGGGAGATAACAGGTACGCAGTATTTT.